Listed here are 27 T cell receptor beta chains from one sample, sequenced in a study of T cell responses to AZD1222 COVID-19 vaccine. Some clones are missing from TCRdb's copy, which holds only in-frame ones; the method was immunoSEQ multiplex PCR. The sample consists of around 180,000 clones, approximately 94% of them appearing once. The input for sequencing was peripheral blood, taken 28 days after the second AZD1222 dose. These receptors originate from an adult who received the AZD1222 COVID-19 vaccine.

This chain joins TRBV2 and TRBJ2-1; D gene uncertain. This CDR3 spans 18 amino acids. Germline CDR1 and CDR2: SNHLY and FYNNEI. V was clipped by 2 bases and J by 0 bases, with 17 bases between them. The CDR3 spells CASSEPLERFVSYNEQFF. The CDR3 DNA sequence: TGTGCCAGCAGTGAACCCTTGGAGCGTTTTGTCTCCTACAATGAGCAGTTCTTC.

V usage is TRBV11-3 and J usage is TRBJ2-7; 9 bases fit TRBD1. This CDR3 spans 15 amino acids. J gave up 3 bases and V 3 bases, and 6 bases lay outside the gene matches. Germline CDR1 reads SGHNT; CDR2 reads YENEEA. DNA of the CDR3: TGTGCCAGCAGCTTGGATGGGACAGGGAGCTACGAGCAGTACTTC. This codes for CASSLDGTGSYEQYF.

This chain connects TRBV6-6 to TRBJ1-1; D gene uncertain. Germline assignment: CDR1 MNHNY and CDR2 SVGAGI (reference sequence). CDR3 length: 12 amino acids. V lost 6 bases and J lost 3, with 8 bases in between. CDR3 nucleotides: TGTGCCAGCAGCCACCGGGACACTGAAGCTTTCTTT. Translation gives CASSHRDTEAFF.

This clone was found once. The rearrangement links TRBV5-1 to TRBJ1-2, with 8 bases lining up with TRBD1. Losses at the gene ends were 1 base for V and 8 bases for J; bases not matched to a gene: 16. Germline lookup yields CDR1 SGHRS and CDR2 YFSETQ. The CDR3 consists of 17 residues. DNA for the CDR3: TGCGCCAGCAGCTTGATCGGATGGGGTGGAAGACAGGGGGGCTACACCTTC. Amino acid sequence: CASSLIGWGGRQGGYTF.

The rearrangement joins TRBV24-1 to TRBJ1-1; the match to TRBD1 covers 8 bases. After removal of 5 bases from V and 2 bases from J, the junction contained 9 bases not matched to a gene. CDR3 length: 16 amino acids. Per the germline V gene, CDR1 is KGHDR and CDR2 is SFDVKD. The CDR3 reads CATSAHPGQGNTEAFF. CDR3 sequence (DNA): TGTGCCACCAGTGCCCACCCCGGACAGGGCAACACTGAAGCTTTCTTT.

The J gene is TRBJ1-1, the V gene TRBV2; D remains ambiguous. With 2 bases removed from V and 0 bases from J, the gap between germline ends came to 4 bases. The germline CDR1 and CDR2 sequences are SNHLY and FYNNEI. CDR3 length: 13 residues. The CDR3 sequence: CASSEQLNTEAFF. The CDR3 region has the DNA TGTGCCAGCAGTGAACAGCTGAACACTGAAGCTTTCTTT.

This clone was observed once. The chain recombines TRBV6-5 with TRBJ1-1; no firm D call. The germline gives CDR1 MNHEY, CDR2 SVGAGI. The CDR3 contains 13 residues. The germline V and J ends were trimmed by 5 bases and 2 bases, with 9 bases remaining between them. The CDR3 nucleotides read TGTGCCAGCAGTAAATTGGGTAACACTGAAGCTTTCTTT. Amino acid sequence: CASSKLGNTEAFF.

This chain links TRBV7-9 with TRBJ1-5; perhaps TRBD1 as D (6 bases). CDR1 is SEHNR, CDR2 FQNEAQ, per germline (reference sequence). Deletions cut 5 bases from V and 1 base from J, with 12 bases between. The CDR3 runs to 15 residues. The DNA for the CDR3 is TGTGCCAGCAGCGAGGACAGCCTGAGCAATCAGCCCCAGCATTTT. This codes for CASSEDSLSNQPQHF.

This chain links TRBV28 with TRBJ1-2, with 7 positions matching TRBD1. The CDR3 consists of 18 residues. Trimming took 5 bases from V and 5 from J; bases not matched to a gene: 20. The germline V gene encodes CDR1 MDHEN and CDR2 SYDVKM. As DNA, the CDR3 is TGTGCCAGCAGTCCCCCAGGGGGAAGTTTTGGTGGTACATATGGCTACACCTTC. As protein: CASSPPGGSFGGTYGYTF.

The chain links TRBV11-1 to TRBJ2-7; 12 bases map to TRBD2. The CDR3 has 15 residues. V lost 1 base, J lost 8 bases, and 6 bases stayed unmatched. Germline V gene lookup returns CDR1 SGHAT and CDR2 FQDESV (reference sequence). CDR3 in DNA: TGTGCCAGCAGCTTAGGGACTAGCGGGACAGTACAGCAGTACTTC. It is translated as CASSLGTSGTVQQYF.

V and J are TRBV10-3 and TRBJ2-5; 8 bases map to TRBD2. The J segment lost 2 bases and the V segment lost 2 bases, leaving 10 bases of the junction unmatched. CDR3 length equals 17 residues. The germline V gene encodes CDR1 ENHRY and CDR2 SYGVKD. The CDR3 nucleotides read TGTGCCATCAGTGAGCCAAAAGGGGTAGCGGGGCAAGAGACCCAGTACTTC. This encodes CAISEPKGVAGQETQYF.

The CDR3 is CSGGFGGYYNEQFF. The CDR3 DNA follows: TGCAGCGGGGGGTTTGGCGGCTACTACAATGAGCAGTTCTTC. The rearrangement links TRBV29-1 to TRBJ2-1, with D perhaps given as TRBD1 or TRBD2 (5 bases each). CDR1 is SQVTM, CDR2 ANQGSEA, per germline. The ends were cut back, 7 bases at V and 3 bases at J, with 16 bases in the middle. CDR3 length: 14 amino acids.

The chain employs TRBV5-1 and TRBJ2-7; D not resolved. Trimming took off 0 bases at V and 7 bases at J, with 14 bases between the two ends. This CDR3 comprises 14 residues. Germline V gene data show CDR1 as SGHRS and CDR2 as YFSETQ. CDR3 protein: CASSLGAMGVEQYF. The CDR3 DNA reads as TGCGCCAGCAGCTTGGGGGCGATGGGTGTGGAGCAGTACTTC. Full variable domain (missing parts from reference TRBV5-1 and TRBJ2-7): KAGVTQTPRYLIKTRGQQVTLSCSPISGHRSVSWYQQTPGQGLQFLFEYFSETQRNKGNFPGRFSGRQFSNSRSEMNVSTLELGDSALYLCASSLGAMGVEQYFGPGTRLTVT.

The chain carries TRBV28 and TRBJ1-5; TRBD1 might be the D (6 bases). This CDR3 contains 13 residues. Germline V gene lookup returns CDR1 MDHEN and CDR2 SYDVKM. V shed 6 bases and J shed 4 bases, with 10 bases lying between them. The CDR3: CASSLQGNQPQHF. DNA for the CDR3: TGTGCCAGCAGCCTACAGGGAAATCAGCCCCAGCATTTT.

V is TRBV25-1 and J is TRBJ2-7, with D uncertain. Germline V gene sequence: CDR1 MGHDK, CDR2 SYGVNS. The CDR3 consists of 15 residues. Trimming removed 2 bases at V and 6 bases at J, with 17 bases between. CDR3 region: CASSEPRSSLSEQYF. As DNA, the CDR3 is TGTGCCAGCAGTGAACCCCGGAGTAGTCTCTCCGAGCAGTACTTC.

This chain joins TRBV18 and TRBJ2-1, with D perhaps TRBD2 (6 bases). Trimming took off 3 bases at V and 15 bases at J, with 15 bases between the two ends. The CDR3 covers 12 residues. Germline assignment: CDR1 KGHSH and CDR2 LQKENI. CDR3 nucleotides: TGTGCCAGCTCACCGGGCGGGGAGGCTCTGTTCTTC. It encodes CASSPGGEALFF.

This clone showed up just once. This sequence joins TRBV6-5 and TRBJ2-7; D remains ambiguous. V lost 2 bases to trimming and J lost 5 bases, with 13 bases between them. CDR1 and CDR2 from the germline V gene are MNHEY and SVGAGI. This CDR3 has 14 residues. The CDR3 region is CASSYGRSPNEQYF. The CDR3, as DNA: TGTGCCAGCAGTTACGGTCGATCTCCCAACGAGCAGTACTTC.

The rearrangement uses TRBV19 and TRBJ1-5, with a tentative D call TRBD1 (5 bases). V dropped 3 bases and J dropped 0 bases, with 9 bases sitting between them. Germline loops: CDR1 LNHDA, CDR2 SQIVND (reference sequence). The CDR3 covers 15 residues. The CDR3 nucleotides are TGTGCCAGTAGTATCCGGGGGAATAGCAATCAGCCCCAGCATTTT. It codes for CASSIRGNSNQPQHF.

This clone occurred once. The gene calls are TRBV4-3 and TRBJ2-1; perhaps TRBD2 as D (5 bases). The CDR3 extends over 18 amino acids. Germline loops: CDR1 LGHNA, CDR2 YSLEER. The ends were cut back, 2 bases at V and 6 bases at J, with 23 bases in the middle. The CDR3 spells CASSQRQAALLRGNEQFF. The CDR3, as DNA: TGCGCCAGCAGCCAACGTCAAGCGGCTTTGCTCCGAGGCAATGAGCAGTTCTTC.

The V gene is TRBV6-5, the J gene TRBJ2-7, with TRBD1 identical over 7 bases. The CDR3 extends over 15 amino acids. Germline trimming cut 2 bases from V and 5 bases from J; bases unmatched to any gene: 9. Germline V lookup: CDR1 MNHEY, CDR2 SVGAGI. The CDR3 protein is CASSYTWDRYDEQYF. For the CDR3, the DNA is TGTGCCAGCAGTTACACATGGGACAGATACGACGAGCAGTACTTC.

The chain joins TRBV20-1 to TRBJ1-2; D might be TRBD1 (5 bases). CDR1 and CDR2 from the germline V gene are DFQATT and SNEGSKA (reference sequence). CDR3 size: 14 residues. Trimming took off 3 bases at V and 2 bases at J, with 13 bases between the two ends. CDR3 protein: CSASAGGLNYGYTF. CDR3 in DNA: TGCAGTGCTAGTGCCGGGGGGTTGAACTATGGCTACACCTTC.

V usage is TRBV19 and J usage is TRBJ1-4, with D perhaps TRBD1 (5 bases). This CDR3 comprises 13 residues. V gave up 8 bases and J gave up 4 bases, with 11 bases separating them. Germline-derived CDR1 and CDR2 are LNHDA and SQIVND (reference sequence). The DNA of the CDR3 is TGTGCCAGTTCGGGGCAGTTTAATGAAAAACTGTTTTTT. Residues: CASSGQFNEKLFF. Supplemented by reference TRBV19 and TRBJ1-4, the full variable domain reads DGGITQSPKYLFRKEGQNVTLSCEQNLNHDAMYWYRQDPGQGLRLIYYSQIVNDFQKGDIAEGYSVSREKKESFPLTVTSAQKNPTAFYLCASSGQFNEKLFFGSGTQLSVL.

The chain links TRBV5-1 to TRBJ1-1; 11 bases map to TRBD1. Trimming removed 2 bases from V and 4 bases from J; junction bases left unmatched: 1. This CDR3 has 14 residues. The germline V gene encodes CDR1 SGHRS and CDR2 YFSETQ. The CDR3, as DNA: TGCGCCAGCAGCTTAGGGACAGGGGGCACTGAAGCTTTCTTT. This encodes CASSLGTGGTEAFF.

The chain has TRBV6-5 and TRBJ2-5, with 11 bases matching TRBD2. The J segment lost 5 bases and the V segment lost 7 bases, leaving 9 bases of the junction unmatched. Germline V lookup: CDR1 MNHEY, CDR2 SVGAGI. This CDR3 region has 15 residues. The CDR3 reads CASIWLAGGGETQYF. The CDR3 DNA follows: TGTGCCAGCATTTGGCTAGCGGGGGGAGGGGAGACCCAGTACTTC.

V is TRBV6-1 and J is TRBJ2-3, with D perhaps matching TRBD1 (6 bases). CDR3 size: 15 residues. CDR1 and CDR2 (germline): MNHNS, SASEGT. The ends were cut back, 2 bases at V and 0 bases at J, with 9 bases in the middle. CDR3 region: CASSENRASTDTQYF. CDR3 DNA: TGTGCCAGCAGTGAAAACAGGGCAAGCACAGATACGCAGTATTTT.

This chain joins TRBV27 and TRBJ2-1; D might be TRBD2 (6 bases). This CDR3 has 15 amino acids. Trimming took 6 bases from V and 0 from J, leaving 12 bases between them. The germline V gene has CDR1 MNHEY and CDR2 SMNVEV (reference sequence). In nucleotides, the CDR3 is TGTGCCAGCAGCCCGGACGGGGGCTCCTACAATGAGCAGTTCTTC. This gives the protein CASSPDGGSYNEQFF.

This clone was seen a single time. This sequence joins TRBV4-1 and TRBJ2-1, with D possibly matching TRBD2 (7 bases). The germline V gene has CDR1 MGHRA and CDR2 YSYEKL. There are 16 residues in the CDR3. V lost 0 bases to trimming and J lost 5 bases, with 14 bases between them. CDR3 coding DNA: TGCGCCAGCAGCCAAGATAACGGGGGGCTCCACAATGAGCAGTTCTTC. Amino acid sequence: CASSQDNGGLHNEQFF.